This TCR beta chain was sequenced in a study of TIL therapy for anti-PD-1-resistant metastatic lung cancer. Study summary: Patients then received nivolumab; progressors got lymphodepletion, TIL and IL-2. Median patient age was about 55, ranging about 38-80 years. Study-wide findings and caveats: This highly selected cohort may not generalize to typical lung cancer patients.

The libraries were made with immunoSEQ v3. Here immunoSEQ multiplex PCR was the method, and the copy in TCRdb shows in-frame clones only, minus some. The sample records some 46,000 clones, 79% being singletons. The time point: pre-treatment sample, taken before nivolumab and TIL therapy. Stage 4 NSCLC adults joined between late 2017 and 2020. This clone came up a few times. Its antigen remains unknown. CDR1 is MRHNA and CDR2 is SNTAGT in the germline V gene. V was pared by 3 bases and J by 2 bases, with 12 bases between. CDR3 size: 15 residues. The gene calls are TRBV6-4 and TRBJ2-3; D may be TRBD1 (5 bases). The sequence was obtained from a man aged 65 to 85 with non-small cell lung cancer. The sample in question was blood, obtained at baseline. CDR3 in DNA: TGTGCCAGCAGTGAGTTAGGGGTGGTCACAGATACGCAGTATTTT. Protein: CASSELGVVTDTQYF.